The clone carrying this TCR beta chain came up once. The germline gives CDR1 LNHDA, CDR2 SQIVND (reference sequence). The trim removed 1 base at V and 4 bases at J, leaving 3 bases unmatched. This CDR3 has 14 amino acids. The data originate from a study of blood T cell repertoires in COVID-19. The wider study: Acute and convalescent COVID-19 specimens originated in the United States, Italy and Spain.

Participants' reported clinical history set cohort assignment. In Cohort 3, a recovered donor had either two negative PCRs, clearance, or symptom resolution. Authors' analysis steps: Amplified reference gene primers provided the basis for estimating nucleated cell counts. Clones were read by immunoSEQ multiplex PCR, and TCRdb kept only the in-frame ones, dropping some. Clonal size and the V and J genes are those of that table, whereas D and trimming came from the DNA. This table holds hundreds of thousands of clones, around 90% found once. The specimen sequenced was PBMCs or T cells enriched from blood (not recorded which). The TCR was taken from a woman aged 50 to 60 who had recovered from COVID-19. This sequence joins TRBV19 and TRBJ2-5; 7 bases fit TRBD1. CDR3 nucleotides: TGTGCCAGTAGTATAGGACGACAGGGAGAGACCCAGTACTTC. Protein sequence: CASSIGRQGETQYF.